A single sample gave rise to the 14 T cell receptor beta chains below, sequenced in a study of T cell repertoires in cytomegalovirus infection (dated by TCRdb to about 2019). Sequencing was performed on an Illumina HiSeq 1500. TCRdb's own reprocessing of the public reads used fastp at Q25 and MiXCR and kept productive beta chains. One record per CDR3 amino acid sequence lists the most common genes and DNA. In this sample the table shows more than 400,000 distinct CDR3 sequences, about a quarter of which occur a single time. The top ten clones comprise less than 15% of the sample. The sequencing input was PBMCs. The receptors originated from a human donor in good health (CMV status not recorded). Some clones in this sample may be carry-over from other donors' samples.

V usage is TRBV29-1 and J usage is TRBJ2-1; D perhaps matches TRBD2 (6 bases). The length of the CDR3 is 15 residues. Germline loops: CDR1 SQVTM, CDR2 ANQGSEA. V lost 6 bases, J lost 0 bases, and 15 bases lay in between. CDR3 sequence (DNA): TGCAGCGTCCCGGGACTTCGAAGCTCCTACAATGAGCAGTTCTTC. It specifies CSVPGLRSSYNEQFF.

The chain employs TRBV7-9 and TRBJ2-7, with D perhaps TRBD1 or TRBD2 (5 bases each). This CDR3 spans 16 amino acids. V shed 5 bases and J shed 5 bases, with 22 bases lying between them. The germline V gene has CDR1 SEHNR and CDR2 FQNEAQ (reference sequence). The DNA of the CDR3 is TGTGCCAGCAGCCCTCACCGGGACGGGGCGTCTAACGAGCAGTACTTC. Translated, it gives CASSPHRDGASNEQYF.

This clonotype was seen more than once but under ten times. The V gene is TRBV7-2, the J gene TRBJ2-1; perhaps TRBD2 as D (6 bases). V lost 5 bases and J 1 base, leaving 18 bases between the germline ends. CDR1 is SGHTA and CDR2 is FQGNSA in the germline V gene. The CDR3 has 17 amino acids. CDR3 amino acids: CASSPVIAEMSYNEQFF. The CDR3 DNA is TGTGCCAGCAGCCCAGTAATAGCGGAGATGTCCTACAATGAGCAGTTCTTC.

The table lists this clonotype with a few counts. The chain has TRBV6-1 and TRBJ2-7, with TRBD2 identical over 9 bases. Per the germline V gene, CDR1 is MNHNS and CDR2 is SASEGT. J gave up 0 bases and V 7 bases, and 10 bases lay outside the gene matches. The CDR3 runs to 16 residues. The CDR3 region is CASNMDLTSGSYEQYF. DNA for the CDR3: TGTGCCAGCAATATGGACCTGACTAGCGGCTCCTACGAGCAGTACTTC.

The chain employs TRBV14 and TRBJ2-5; perhaps TRBD1 as D (7 bases). The V gene lost 0 bases and the J gene lost 2 bases, with 13 bases spanning the gap. The CDR3 runs 16 residues. The germline V gene encodes CDR1 SGHDN and CDR2 FVKESK. CDR3 nucleotides: TGTGCCAGCAGCCAAGATCGGGGGACAGTGCAAGAGACCCAGTACTTC. Protein: CASSQDRGTVQETQYF.

This clonotype was detected ten times or more. This chain uses TRBV5-1 with TRBJ2-5; 8 bases map to TRBD2. Germline V gives CDR1 SGHRS, CDR2 YFSETQ. The CDR3 length is 13 residues. V lost 2 bases and J lost 4; bases outside the gene matches: 1. The CDR3 is CASSLAGAETQYF. CDR3 nucleotides: TGCGCCAGCAGCTTAGCGGGAGCAGAGACCCAGTACTTC.

The chain employs TRBV19 and TRBJ2-5; 7 bases map to TRBD2. CDR3 length: 15 amino acids. The V gene's germline CDR1 is LNHDA and CDR2 SQIVND (reference sequence). Trimming removed 5 bases from V and 5 bases from J; junction bases left unmatched: 11. This CDR3 is CASSAPGPGGETQYF. In DNA form, the CDR3 reads TGTGCCAGTAGTGCTCCCGGGCCCGGGGGGGAGACCCAGTACTTC.

This clonotype was seen only a few times. The chain couples TRBV5-6 to TRBJ2-1; 7 nucleotides line up with TRBD1. Germline CDR1 SGHDT, CDR2 YYEEEE. The length of the CDR3 is 15 residues. J was trimmed by 7 bases and V by 1 base; bases with no gene match: 8. For the CDR3, the DNA is TGTGCCAGCAGCTTGCGGACAGGTTCCGAAAATGAGCAGTTCTTC. Translation gives CASSLRTGSENEQFF.

The chain carries TRBV6-2 or TRBV6-3 and TRBJ2-7; D possibly corresponds to TRBD2 (6 bases). The CDR3 spans 12 residues. The V gene's germline CDR1 is MNHEY and CDR2 SVGEGT. Trimming stripped 2 bases from V and 7 bases from J, with 9 bases between. The CDR3 bases are TGTGCCAGCAGTTACGTGGGAGGTGAGCAGTACTTC. Protein product: CASSYVGGEQYF.

In this sample, this clonotype turned up a few times. The V gene is TRBV11-2, the J gene TRBJ2-2; possible D gene TRBD1, 5 bases. Germline lookup yields CDR1 SGHAT and CDR2 FQNNGV. This CDR3 is built from 15 residues. V was cut by 1 base and J by 1 base, with 7 bases left in between. Here the CDR3 reads CASSLVQENTGELFF. Here the CDR3 DNA reads TGTGCCAGCAGCTTAGTACAGGAGAACACCGGGGAGCTGTTTTTT. The whole variable domain, remainder taken from reference TRBV11-2 and TRBJ2-2, is EAGVAQSPRYKIIEKRQSVAFWCNPISGHATLYWYQQILGQGPKLLIQFQNNGVVDDSQLPKDRFSAERLKGVDSTLKIQPAKLEDSAVYLCASSLVQENTGELFFGEGSRLTVL.

The rearrangement joins TRBV24-1 to TRBJ2-1; D tentatively fits TRBD1 or TRBD2 (5 bases each). V lost 3 bases and J 7 bases, leaving 15 bases between the germline ends. The CDR3 is 15 amino acids. Looked up from germline, CDR1 is KGHDR and CDR2 is SFDVKD. The CDR3 DNA reads as TGTGCCACCAGTGATGCTTCGGACGGGACGAATGAGCAGTTCTTC. It is translated as CATSDASDGTNEQFF.

As regards this clonotype: A much larger clone differs from this one at a single base, so this may be a read error. The chain couples TRBV2 to TRBJ1-1, with unresolved D. The V and J ends lost 7 bases and 1 base respectively, with 4 bases between them. The CDR3 is 11 amino acids. Germline V lookup: CDR1 SNHLY, CDR2 FYNNEI. The chain's CDR3 is CASTANTEAFF. For the CDR3, the DNA is TGTGCCAGCACGGCGAACACTGAAGCTTTCTTT.

This clonotype was counted at least ten times. The rearrangement links TRBV7-6 to TRBJ1-1; 8 bases are shared with TRBD1. Losses at the gene ends were 5 bases for V and 5 bases for J; bases not matched to a gene: 7. The CDR3 has 14 residues. The germline V gene has CDR1 SGHVS and CDR2 FNYEAQ. The DNA of the CDR3 is TGTGCCAGCAGCCTGGGACAGGTCGGAACTGAAGCTTTCTTT. This encodes CASSLGQVGTEAFF. Full variable domain (rest looked up from reference TRBV7-6 and TRBJ1-1): GAGVSQSPRYKVTKRGQDVALRCDPISGHVSLYWYRQALGQGPEFLTYFNYEAQQDKSGLPNDRFSAERPEGSISTLTIQRTEQRDSAMYRCASSLGQVGTEAFFGQGTRLTVV.

The CDR3 reads CAWRGQGATRGYTF. The CDR3 nucleotides read TGTGCCTGGAGGGGACAGGGGGCGACCCGTGGCTACACCTTC. The chain carries TRBV30 and TRBJ1-2, with 12 bases fitting TRBD1. The germline V gene encodes CDR1 GTSNPN and CDR2 SVGIG (reference sequence). CDR3 size: 14 residues. J gave up 7 bases and V 3 bases, and 6 bases lay outside the gene matches.